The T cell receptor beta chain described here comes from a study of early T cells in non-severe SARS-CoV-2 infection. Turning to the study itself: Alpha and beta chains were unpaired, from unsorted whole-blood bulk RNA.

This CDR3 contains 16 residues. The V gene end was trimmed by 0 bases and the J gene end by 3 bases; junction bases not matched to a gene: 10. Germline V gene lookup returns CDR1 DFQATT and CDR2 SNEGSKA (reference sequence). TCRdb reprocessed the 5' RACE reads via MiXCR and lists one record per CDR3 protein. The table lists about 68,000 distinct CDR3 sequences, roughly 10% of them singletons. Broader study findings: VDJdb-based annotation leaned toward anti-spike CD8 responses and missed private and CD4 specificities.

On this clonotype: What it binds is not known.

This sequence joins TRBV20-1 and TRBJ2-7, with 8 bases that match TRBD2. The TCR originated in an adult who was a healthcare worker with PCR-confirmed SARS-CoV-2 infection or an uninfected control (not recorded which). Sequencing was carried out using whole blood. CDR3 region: CSARDHVTSEFYEQYF. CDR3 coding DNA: TGCAGTGCTAGAGATCATGTGACTAGCGAGTTCTACGAGCAGTACTTC.